The rows below give T cell receptor beta chains drawn from one sample of a study of OX40 agonist ivuxolimab in advanced cancers. Method: immunoSEQ multiplex PCR; TCRdb's copy keeps in-frame clones and lacks some. Counted here are roughly 63,000 clones, 70% to 90% occurring once; the ten biggest clones make up around 12%. The sequences come from CD4+ or CD8+ T cells sorted from blood, collected in a trial of the OX40 agonist ivuxolimab. The receptor source for this set is an adult with an advanced solid tumor such as melanoma, head and neck, liver or kidney cancer. Each CDR3 is given with its conserved first and last residue. Each record gives: D gene, V gene, clone size, J gene, CDR3 length, CDR3 DNA, CDR3 protein. A D gene is named only where the DNA matches it firmly. Size is stated for part of the rows, as once, few or many counts, or as a class when the clone is expanded.

d_call: -
v_call: TRBV6-1
clone_size: -
j_call: TRBJ2-2
cdr3_length: 11
cdr3_nt: TGTGCCAGCAGTGTAACCGGGGAGCTGTTTTTT
cdr3_aa: CASSVTGELFF

d_call: -
v_call: TRBV7-6
clone_size: -
j_call: TRBJ2-1
cdr3_length: 15
cdr3_nt: TGTGCCAGCAGCTTTGGCGGAGGGCCAGGCAATGAGCAGTTCTTC
cdr3_aa: CASSFGGGPGNEQFF

d_call: TRBD2
v_call: TRBV7-2
clone_size: once
j_call: TRBJ2-1
cdr3_length: 15
cdr3_nt: TGTGCCAGCAGCCCACTAGCGGGACCCTACAATGAGCAGTTCTTC
cdr3_aa: CASSPLAGPYNEQFF

d_call: TRBD1
v_call: TRBV5-1
clone_size: -
j_call: TRBJ1-2
cdr3_length: 14
cdr3_nt: TGCGCCAGCAGCTTGGACGGGACAGAAAAAGGCTACACCTTC
cdr3_aa: CASSLDGTEKGYTF

d_call: -
v_call: TRBV7-9
clone_size: -
j_call: TRBJ2-1
cdr3_length: 16
cdr3_nt: TGTGCCAGCAGCCCGCGGGCCTCCCTTTTATACAATGAGCAGTTCTTC
cdr3_aa: CASSPRASLLYNEQFF

d_call: TRBD2
v_call: TRBV19
clone_size: -
j_call: TRBJ2-2
cdr3_length: 16
cdr3_nt: TGTGCCAGTAGTACCCGACTAGCGGGAGGTCACGGGGAGCTGTTTTTT
cdr3_aa: CASSTRLAGGHGELFF

d_call: -
v_call: TRBV11-2
clone_size: few
j_call: TRBJ1-2
cdr3_length: 13
cdr3_nt: TGTGCCAGCAGCTTGTACTCACGGGATGGCTACACCTTC
cdr3_aa: CASSLYSRDGYTF

d_call: -
v_call: TRBV11-2
clone_size: -
j_call: TRBJ2-3
cdr3_length: 12
cdr3_nt: TGTGCCAGCAGCTTCTCTCGGGATACGCAGTATTTT
cdr3_aa: CASSFSRDTQYF

d_call: TRBD2
v_call: TRBV4-3
clone_size: -
j_call: TRBJ2-1
cdr3_length: 17
cdr3_nt: TGCGCCAGCAGCCGCCTCGCCGGGACTAGCGGGGACAATGAGCAGTTCTTC
cdr3_aa: CASSRLAGTSGDNEQFF

d_call: -
v_call: TRBV28
clone_size: -
j_call: TRBJ2-1
cdr3_length: 20
cdr3_nt: TGTGCCAGCAGTTTATTTTCACTTCCGGGAGCCCCTGGCTCCTACAATGAGCAGTTCTTC
cdr3_aa: CASSLFSLPGAPGSYNEQFF

d_call: TRBD1
v_call: TRBV6-5
clone_size: -
j_call: TRBJ2-3
cdr3_length: 12
cdr3_nt: TGTGCCAGCAGAGAAGGGGGCGATACGCAGTATTTT
cdr3_aa: CASREGGDTQYF

d_call: TRBD1
v_call: TRBV19
clone_size: -
j_call: TRBJ1-1
cdr3_length: 14
cdr3_nt: TGTGCCAGTAGTATAGGGACAGGGGCGACTGAAGCTTTCTTT
cdr3_aa: CASSIGTGATEAFF

d_call: TRBD2
v_call: TRBV2
clone_size: -
j_call: TRBJ2-1
cdr3_length: 14
cdr3_nt: TGTGCCAGCAGGCTAGCGGGAGATCGTAATGAGCAGTTCTTC
cdr3_aa: CASRLAGDRNEQFF

d_call: TRBD2
v_call: TRBV5-1
clone_size: -
j_call: TRBJ2-2
cdr3_length: 17
cdr3_nt: TGCGCCAGCAGCTTGAGGTCTAGCGGGGTGAACACCGGGGAGCTGTTTTTT
cdr3_aa: CASSLRSSGVNTGELFF

d_call: TRBD2
v_call: TRBV28
clone_size: -
j_call: TRBJ2-1
cdr3_length: 15
cdr3_nt: TGTGCCAGCAGTTTCAGACTAGCGGGAGAGAATGAGCAGTTCTTC
cdr3_aa: CASSFRLAGENEQFF

d_call: -
v_call: TRBV5-1
clone_size: -
j_call: TRBJ2-2
cdr3_length: 17
cdr3_nt: TGCGCCAGCAGCTTGGGTGGCGTCCATTCGAACACCGGGGAGCTGTTTTTT
cdr3_aa: CASSLGGVHSNTGELFF

d_call: -
v_call: TRBV7-9
clone_size: -
j_call: TRBJ2-3
cdr3_length: 14
cdr3_nt: TGTGCCTGCCTGAGGGGGGACAGAGGAGATACGCAGTATTTT
cdr3_aa: CACLRGDRGDTQYF

d_call: -
v_call: TRBV16
clone_size: once
j_call: TRBJ1-1
cdr3_length: 14
cdr3_nt: TGTGCCAGCAGCCTTAAGACAGGCCGGAACGAAGCTTTCTTT
cdr3_aa: CASSLKTGRNEAFF

d_call: -
v_call: TRBV7-2
clone_size: -
j_call: TRBJ2-7
cdr3_length: 15
cdr3_nt: TGTGCCAGCAGCCTGTTCAGGGCCCCTACCTACGAGCAGTACTTC
cdr3_aa: CASSLFRAPTYEQYF

d_call: -
v_call: TRBV19
clone_size: -
j_call: TRBJ1-1
cdr3_length: 14
cdr3_nt: TGTGCCAGTAGTATGCAGGGAAGGAACACTGAAGCTTTCTTT
cdr3_aa: CASSMQGRNTEAFF

d_call: TRBD1
v_call: TRBV6-5
clone_size: -
j_call: TRBJ2-3
cdr3_length: 14
cdr3_nt: TGTGCCAGCAGCCCGGGACAGCCGACAGATACGCAGTATTTT
cdr3_aa: CASSPGQPTDTQYF

d_call: -
v_call: TRBV15
clone_size: -
j_call: TRBJ1-4
cdr3_length: 15
cdr3_nt: TGTGCCACCAGCAGGGAAAGGACAGTCCTTGAAAAACTGTTTTTT
cdr3_aa: CATSRERTVLEKLFF

d_call: -
v_call: TRBV5-6
clone_size: -
j_call: TRBJ1-1
cdr3_length: 13
cdr3_nt: TGTGCCAGCAGCTTCGGGATTTCCACTGAAGCTTTCTTT
cdr3_aa: CASSFGISTEAFF

d_call: -
v_call: TRBV10-1
clone_size: -
j_call: TRBJ2-3
cdr3_length: 13
cdr3_nt: TGCGCCAGCAGTGAGTCGTCCACAGATACGCAGTATTTT
cdr3_aa: CASSESSTDTQYF

d_call: -
v_call: TRBV9
clone_size: -
j_call: TRBJ2-1
cdr3_length: 15
cdr3_nt: TGTGCCAGCAGCCTAGCGGACAGCTCCTACAATGAGCAGTTCTTC
cdr3_aa: CASSLADSSYNEQFF

d_call: -
v_call: TRBV27
clone_size: once
j_call: TRBJ2-1
cdr3_length: 12
cdr3_nt: TGTGCCAGCAGTTCGTGGGGCAATGAGCAGTTCTTC
cdr3_aa: CASSSWGNEQFF

d_call: TRBD1
v_call: TRBV7-9
clone_size: -
j_call: TRBJ2-3
cdr3_length: 15
cdr3_nt: TGTGCCAGCAGCCCACGGGGACAGGGTGGGGATACGCAGTATTTT
cdr3_aa: CASSPRGQGGDTQYF

d_call: TRBD1
v_call: TRBV10-1
clone_size: -
j_call: TRBJ2-6
cdr3_length: 15
cdr3_nt: TGCGCCAGCAGGGGCACAGGGGCTGGGGCCAACGTCCTGACTTTC
cdr3_aa: CASRGTGAGANVLTF

d_call: TRBD1
v_call: TRBV29-1
clone_size: -
j_call: TRBJ1-2
cdr3_length: 14
cdr3_nt: TGCAGCGTTGACCGCCGGACAGGGAAGGATGGCTACACCTTC
cdr3_aa: CSVDRRTGKDGYTF

d_call: -
v_call: TRBV6-5
clone_size: -
j_call: TRBJ1-4
cdr3_length: 14
cdr3_nt: TGTGCCAGCAGCCCCGAGTACGATAATGAAAAACTGTTTTTT
cdr3_aa: CASSPEYDNEKLFF

d_call: TRBD2
v_call: TRBV9
clone_size: -
j_call: TRBJ2-2
cdr3_length: 19
cdr3_nt: TGTGCCAGCAGCGTAGGTCCAGCGGGAGAGGCTATCAACACCGGGGAGCTGTTTTTT
cdr3_aa: CASSVGPAGEAINTGELFF

d_call: -
v_call: TRBV6-1
clone_size: -
j_call: TRBJ2-2
cdr3_length: 13
cdr3_nt: TGTGCCAGCCGAGACTCGGGTTTATGGGAGCTGTTTTTT
cdr3_aa: CASRDSGLWELFF

d_call: TRBD2
v_call: TRBV19
clone_size: -
j_call: TRBJ2-1
cdr3_length: 14
cdr3_nt: TGTGCCAGTGGGAAGGCTAGCGGGAGGAATGAGCAGTTCTTC
cdr3_aa: CASGKASGRNEQFF

d_call: -
v_call: TRBV28
clone_size: -
j_call: TRBJ2-1
cdr3_length: 13
cdr3_nt: TGTGCCAGCAGCCAGACTAGAACCGGGCCCCAGTTCTTC
cdr3_aa: CASSQTRTGPQFF

d_call: TRBD2
v_call: TRBV4-3
clone_size: -
j_call: TRBJ2-3
cdr3_length: 17
cdr3_nt: TGCGCCAGCAGCCCCCGACGGGGCGGGAGTCCGGCAGATACGCAGTATTTT
cdr3_aa: CASSPRRGGSPADTQYF

d_call: -
v_call: TRBV9
clone_size: once
j_call: TRBJ1-2
cdr3_length: 16
cdr3_nt: TGTGCCAGCAGCGAAACGGGGGGGAGAAGCCCTTATGGCTACACCTTC
cdr3_aa: CASSETGGRSPYGYTF

d_call: -
v_call: TRBV5-8
clone_size: few
j_call: TRBJ2-7
cdr3_length: 14
cdr3_nt: TGTGCCAGCAGATCCGGGACGGACTCCTACGAGCAGTACTTC
cdr3_aa: CASRSGTDSYEQYF

d_call: -
v_call: TRBV30
clone_size: once
j_call: TRBJ1-3
cdr3_length: 18
cdr3_nt: TGTGCCTGGACCCCGGCGGGGGCTAGCTACGTCTCTGGAAACACCATATATTTT
cdr3_aa: CAWTPAGASYVSGNTIYF

d_call: -
v_call: TRBV6-5
clone_size: -
j_call: TRBJ1-5
cdr3_length: 13
cdr3_nt: TGTGCCAGCAGTCTCAGGGAAGGTCAGCCCCAGCATTTT
cdr3_aa: CASSLREGQPQHF

d_call: -
v_call: TRBV4-2
clone_size: -
j_call: TRBJ2-1
cdr3_length: 13
cdr3_nt: TGTGCCAGCAGCCAAGCCGGGTACAATGAGCAGTTCTTC
cdr3_aa: CASSQAGYNEQFF